A selection of T cell receptor beta chains follows, all from one sample in a study of blood T cell repertoires in COVID-19. Profiling relied on immunoSEQ multiplex PCR, and the TCRdb table lists in-frame clones only, not all of them. The sample lists some 250,000 clones, approximately 91% occurring once. Sequencing input: peripheral blood. Receptors were obtained from a human donor in a cohort sampled during active COVID-19. The CDR3 runs from the conserved cysteine through the conserved F or W. Fields, in order: D gene, J gene, clone size, V gene, CDR3 protein, CDR3 DNA. D genes are given only for firm matches. The listing skips clone size in some rows; elsewhere it reads once, few, many or a size class.

TRBD2 | TRBJ2-1 | few | TRBV4-2 | CASSQEQRGSGEQFF | TGTGCCAGCAGCCAAGAACAGCGGGGTTCGGGAGAGCAGTTCTTC
- | TRBJ1-2 | - | TRBV3-1/TRBV3-2 | CASSLRGSGNYGYTF | TGTGCCAGCAGCCTAAGGGGTAGCGGCAACTATGGCTACACCTTC
- | TRBJ1-6 | - | TRBV5-6 | CASSSPGAPTSSYNSPLHF | TGTGCCAGCAGCTCCCCGGGTGCCCCGACGAGCTCCTATAATTCACCCCTCCACTTT
- | TRBJ1-2 | - | TRBV11-2 | CASSLGIGGDYGYTF | TGTGCCAGCAGCTTAGGAATCGGCGGAGACTATGGCTACACCTTC
- | TRBJ1-1 | - | TRBV5-1 | CASSLYSAMNTEAFF | TGCGCCAGCAGCTTGTACAGTGCCATGAACACTGAAGCTTTCTTT
TRBD2 | TRBJ2-1 | - | TRBV9 | CASSPRGDNEQFF | TGTGCCAGCAGCCCTCGGGGGGACAATGAGCAGTTCTTC
- | TRBJ2-6 | - | TRBV6-5 | CASFGGLGANVLTF | TGTGCCAGCTTCGGCGGGCTCGGGGCCAACGTCCTGACTTTC
TRBD1 | TRBJ1-2 | - | TRBV4-1 | CASSQVLQGAGGYTF | TGCGCCAGCAGCCAAGTCCTCCAGGGGGCGGGCGGCTACACCTTC
TRBD1 | TRBJ2-7 | - | TRBV5-1 | CASRPGTGAYEQYF | TGCGCCAGCAGACCCGGGACAGGGGCCTACGAGCAGTACTTC
TRBD2 | TRBJ2-7 | - | TRBV30 | CAWSVKGGLVSYEQYF | TGTGCCTGGAGTGTAAAAGGGGGACTAGTCTCCTACGAGCAGTACTTC
TRBD1 | TRBJ1-5 | - | TRBV28 | CASQPTITPWTGSNQPQHF | TGTGCCAGCCAACCCACAATTACCCCCTGGACAGGTAGCAATCAGCCCCAGCATTTT
- | TRBJ1-1 | once | TRBV29-1 | CSVGSRGGNTEAFF | TGCAGCGTTGGCAGTAGGGGGGGGAACACTGAAGCTTTCTTT
TRBD1 | TRBJ1-6 | - | TRBV6-5 | CASAGTGSSPLHF | TGTGCCAGCGCCGGGACAGGGAGTTCACCCCTCCACTTT
TRBD2 | TRBJ2-5 | - | TRBV6-6 | CASSYGGGGQETQYF | TGTGCCAGCAGTTACGGTGGCGGGGGCCAAGAGACCCAGTACTTC
TRBD1 | TRBJ1-2 | once | TRBV11-2 | CASSFWGTENYGYTF | TGTGCCAGCAGCTTTTGGGGGACAGAAAACTATGGCTACACCTTC
TRBD1 | TRBJ2-7 | - | TRBV28 | CASSFGSGQVGEQYF | TGTGCCAGCAGTTTTGGGTCGGGACAGGTCGGCGAGCAGTACTTC
- | TRBJ2-1 | - | TRBV4-1 | CASSQRLGPNDEQFF | TGCGCCAGCAGCCAGCGACTAGGACCTAACGATGAGCAGTTCTTC
TRBD1 | TRBJ1-3 | - | TRBV15 | CATSRSDRYSGNTIYF | TGTGCCACCAGCAGATCGGACAGGTACTCTGGAAACACCATATATTTT
- | TRBJ2-5 | - | TRBV7-2 | CASSPRGVETQYF | TGTGCCAGCAGCCCCAGGGGCGTGGAGACCCAGTACTTC
TRBD2 | TRBJ2-7 | few | TRBV15 | CATSREGTSGAKEQYF | TGTGCCACCAGCAGAGAAGGGACTAGCGGGGCGAAGGAGCAGTACTTC
- | TRBJ1-2 | - | TRBV3-1/TRBV3-2 | CASSTWTGDGYTF | TGTGCCAGCAGCACCTGGACTGGGGATGGCTACACCTTC
- | TRBJ1-2 | - | TRBV19 | CASSGGGYGYTF | TGTGCCAGTAGCGGGGGGGGCTATGGCTACACCTTC
TRBD1 | TRBJ1-1 | - | TRBV5-1 | CASSSTGDNTEAFF | TGCGCCAGCAGCAGTACAGGGGATAACACTGAAGCTTTCTTT
- | TRBJ1-1 | once | TRBV5-1 | CASSPLAGGNTEAFF | TGCGCCAGCAGCCCGTTGGCGGGTGGGAACACTGAAGCTTTCTTT
TRBD2 | TRBJ2-7 | - | TRBV4-3 | CASSSNRGGPYEQYF | TGCGCCAGCAGCTCAAACCGGGGGGGACCCTACGAGCAGTACTTC
- | TRBJ1-1 | - | TRBV11-3 | CASSYRDTEAFF | TGTGCCAGCAGCTACCGGGACACTGAAGCTTTCTTT
TRBD1 | TRBJ1-2 | - | TRBV28 | CASSLSTGEMNYGYTF | TGTGCCAGCAGTTTAAGTACAGGGGAAATGAACTATGGCTACACCTTC
TRBD1 | TRBJ1-2 | - | TRBV9 | CASSEGTGAAYGYTF | TGTGCCAGCAGCGAGGGGACAGGGGCGGCCTATGGCTACACCTTC
TRBD1 | TRBJ1-1 | - | TRBV18 | CASSSGQGNTEAFF | TGTGCCAGCTCCTCAGGACAGGGGAACACTGAAGCTTTCTTT
- | TRBJ1-4 | - | TRBV5-1 | CASSPSSTNEKLFF | TGCGCCAGCAGCCCGAGTTCAACTAATGAAAAACTGTTTTTT